These 10 T cell receptor beta chains were all obtained from the same sample, sequenced in a study of molecular identifiers for immune sequencing clone quantification. TCRdb reprocessed the PCR reads via MiXCR and lists one record per CDR3 protein. This sample has 300,000 to 400,000 distinct CDR3 sequences, with under 25% found just once. The sequencing sample was made of naive CD8+ T cells from blood, with Jurkat cell RNA spiked in. The subset is: FACS-sorted CD8+CD4-CCR7+CD45RA+ naive T cells. These receptors all stem from a human donor in good health. Some libraries in this study had Jurkat cell RNA spiked in.

For this clonotype: Relative to the germline gene, one junction end is altered; a read error may explain this. The rearrangement uses TRBV13 and TRBJ2-5; possibly TRBD1 for D (6 bases). This CDR3 has 16 residues. Germline V gives CDR1 PRHDT, CDR2 FYEKMQ (reference sequence). The DNA for the CDR3 is TGTGCCAGCAGCTCCTCGGACAGCCCGGCGTCAGAGCCCCAGTACTTC. Amino acid sequence: CASSSSDSPASEPQYF.

About this clonotype: The missing conserved phenylalanine or tryptophan at the end of this CDR3 makes a read error likely. The V gene is TRBV20-1, the J gene TRBJ2-3; 7 nucleotides agree with TRBD2. V lost 3 bases, J lost 0 bases, and 3 bases stayed unmatched. Germline V gene lookup returns CDR1 DFQATT and CDR2 SNEGSKA (reference sequence). This CDR3 has 14 amino acids. The CDR3 sequence: CSASGGVSTDTQYL. The CDR3 DNA reads as TGCAGTGCTAGTGGGGGGGTCAGCACAGATACGCAGTATCTT.

This clonotype was observed a single time. The junction differs from germline at one of its ends, possibly a read error. This CDR3 is CASSQDRGGGTAAFF. In DNA form, the CDR3 reads TGTGCCAGCAGCCAAGATCGGGGGGGTGGGACTGCAGCTTTCTTT. The chain has TRBV4-2 and TRBJ1-1; a possible D gene is TRBD1 (5 bases). CDR3 length equals 15 residues. Germline V CDR1 and CDR2: LGHNA, YNFKEQ.

In this sample, this clonotype turned up a few times. The rearrangement joins TRBV4-1 to TRBJ1-1, with a tentative D call TRBD1 (5 bases). Germline lookup yields CDR1 MGHRA and CDR2 YSYEKL. This CDR3 region has 13 residues. V shed 6 bases and J shed 0 bases, with 8 bases lying between them. DNA of the CDR3: TGCGCCAGCAGAGACAGATTGAACACTGAAGCTTTCTTT. Translated, it gives CASRDRLNTEAFF.

This clonotype was detected ten times or more. The rearrangement links TRBV6-5 to TRBJ1-1, with D hard to call. The CDR3 is made up of 16 amino acids. Trimming took 4 bases from V and 0 from J, leaving 15 bases between them. Per germline, CDR1 MNHEY and CDR2 SVGAGI. The CDR3 protein is CASSSLLRSVNTEAFF. The CDR3 DNA reads TGTGCCAGCAGTTCCTTACTCAGGAGCGTGAACACTGAAGCTTTCTTT.

This chain joins TRBV2 and TRBJ1-2, with a possible D match to TRBD1 (5 bases). This CDR3 region has 15 residues. V was clipped by 1 base and J by 4 bases, with 13 bases between them. Germline V gene sequence: CDR1 SNHLY, CDR2 FYNNEI. The CDR3 sequence: CASSEVGGALYGYTF. CDR3 nucleotide sequence: TGTGCCAGCAGTGAAGTTGGTGGGGCCCTCTATGGCTACACCTTC. The full variable domain, rest sourced from reference TRBV2 and TRBJ1-2, is EPEVTQTPSHQVTQMGQEVILRCVPISNHLYFYWYRQILGQKVEFLVSFYNNEISEKSEIFDDQFSVERPDGSNFTLKIRSTKLEDSAMYFCASSEVGGALYGYTFGSGTRLTVV.

In this sample, this clonotype turned up many times. J is TRBJ2-3 and V is TRBV28, with D perhaps matching TRBD1 (5 bases). Looked up from germline, CDR1 is MDHEN and CDR2 is SYDVKM. Trimming took 11 bases from V and 5 from J, leaving 11 bases between them. The CDR3 has 11 residues. CDR3 region: CAAIRGDTQYF. The CDR3 DNA reads TGTGCCGCGATAAGGGGAGATACGCAGTATTTT.

This clonotype came up many times. The rearrangement links TRBV20-1 to TRBJ2-7; D uncertain. The V end was cut by 3 bases, the J end by 2 bases, with 14 bases between. The V gene's germline CDR1 is DFQATT and CDR2 SNEGSKA (reference sequence). The CDR3 length is 14 residues. CDR3 loop: CSARESGPTYEQYF. For the CDR3, the DNA is TGCAGTGCTAGGGAGTCAGGACCGACCTACGAGCAGTACTTC.

Comments on this clonotype: Germline and junction disagree at one end, which may indicate a read error. The J gene is TRBJ1-2, the V gene TRBV20-1; TRBD1 matches at 7 bases. There are 19 residues in the CDR3. The V gene's germline CDR1 is DFQATT and CDR2 SNEGSKA (reference sequence). Here the CDR3 reads CSARANPMDRQSINHGYTF. The CDR3 nucleotides read TGCAGTGCTCGCGCCAACCCCATGGACAGGCAATCGATTAACCATGGCTACACCTTC.

Remarks on this clonotype: At one boundary the junction diverges from the germline segment, which might be a read error. V usage is TRBV14 and J usage is TRBJ2-3; D is unresolved. Germline V gives CDR1 SGHDN, CDR2 FVKESK. The CDR3 extends over 16 amino acids. DNA of the CDR3: TGTGCCGGCAGCCAAGGAACCATAGCCCGGGCCGGTACGCAGTATTTT. Its translation: CAGSQGTIARAGTQYF.